This is a list of T cell receptor beta chains from one sample in a study of blood T cells in healthy people across ages. In TCRdb, the 5' RACE reads were re-called with MiXCR into one record per CDR3 protein. The sample has about 720,000 distinct CDR3 sequences; approximately 22% are singletons. The sample consisted of blood. All receptors come from a man between 65 and 85 years old in good health. Both conserved end residues are part of each CDR3. Fields, in order: V gene, J gene, D gene, clone size, CDR3 DNA, CDR3 protein. The D gene is left open where the match is weak. Only part of the rows carry a size: once, few, many, or a class if the clone is expanded.

TRBV20-1	TRBJ1-2	-	many	TGCAGTGCTAGAGGGGTGCAAGGCTATGGCTACACCTTC	CSARGVQGYGYTF
TRBV6-5	TRBJ2-7	-	-	TGTGCCAGCAGTTTCGGCAGGGGCTACGAGCAGTACTTC	CASSFGRGYEQYF
TRBV12-3/TRBV12-4	TRBJ1-1	-	-	TGTGCCAGCAGCCCCCACGGGACGGGAAACACTGAAGCTTTCTTT	CASSPHGTGNTEAFF
TRBV12-3/TRBV12-4	TRBJ2-2	TRBD1	-	TGTGCCAGCAGCCCAACAGGGGGCTTTACCGGGGAGCTGTTTTTT	CASSPTGGFTGELFF
TRBV20-1	TRBJ1-4	-	-	TGCAGTGCTCTCAGGGGTATTGGGGAAAAACTGTTTTTT	CSALRGIGEKLFF
TRBV5-1	TRBJ2-5	-	few	TGCGCCAGCAGTTTGGACGGGACACCTAAAGAGACCCAGTACTTC	CASSLDGTPKETQYF
TRBV3-1	TRBJ2-3	TRBD2	-	TGTGCCAGCGCGGAGGGGCCGGGAGGAAGCACAGATACGCAGTATTTT	CASAEGPGGSTDTQYF
TRBV12-3/TRBV12-4	TRBJ2-1	-	many	TGTGCCAGCAGTTTAGTGGGAGGCCGAAATGAGCAGTTCTTC	CASSLVGGRNEQFF
TRBV6-6	TRBJ1-2	-	few	TGTGCCAGCACATCGACACGCGGCTACACCTTC	CASTSTRGYTF
TRBV5-1	TRBJ2-6	-	once	TGCGCCAGCAGCTTAGGCGCCGCTGGGGCCAACGTCCTGACTTTC	CASSLGAAGANVLTF
TRBV2	TRBJ2-5	TRBD2	once	TGTGCCAGCGGGCTTGGACTAGCGGGGGGACTTGAGACCCAGTACTTC	CASGLGLAGGLETQYF
TRBV6-5	TRBJ2-1	-	few	TGTGCCAGCAGCTTACTAAACCGATACAATGAGCAGTTCTTC	CASSLLNRYNEQFF
TRBV7-9	TRBJ2-3	-	once	TGTGCCAGCAGCTTTCGCTTTGGTTGGGGGCGGACGACAGATGCGCAGTATTTT	CASSFRFGWGRTTDAQYF
TRBV7-2	TRBJ2-1	-	many	TGTGCCAGCAGCCTGACTAGTCGTGAGCAGTTCTTC	CASSLTSREQFF
TRBV12-3/TRBV12-4	TRBJ2-6	-	many	TGTGCCAGCAGTTTACAGGGGGCCAACGTCCTGACTTTC	CASSLQGANVLTF
TRBV11-2	TRBJ2-5	-	many	TGTGCCAGCAGCTTGCGCTTGTGGGGAATGGGCCAGTACTTC	CASSLRLWGMGQYF
TRBV5-6	TRBJ2-3	-	-	TGTGCCAGCAGCTTGATCAGAGGGACGGTAGCAGATACGCAGTATTTT	CASSLIRGTVADTQYF
TRBV2	TRBJ1-2	-	-	TGTGCCAGCAGAGTTACCAGGGAGGGCTATGGCTACACCTTC	CASRVTREGYGYTF
TRBV7-9	TRBJ1-2	-	few	TGTGCCAGCAGCTTACCGGGGGCGACGAATGGCTACACCTTC	CASSLPGATNGYTF
TRBV20-1	TRBJ2-5	TRBD2	many	TGCAGTGCTGCCCCCCTGCAGGGACTAGCGGGGGGGTTCCAAGAGACCCAGTACTTC	CSAAPLQGLAGGFQETQYF
TRBV7-2	TRBJ2-1	TRBD2	-	TGTGCCAGCAGCTTAGCCCTAGCGGGAGTCGTGAATGAGCAGTTCTTC	CASSLALAGVVNEQFF
TRBV4-1	TRBJ1-4	TRBD1	few	TGCGCCAGCAGCCACCAGGGACAGGGAGGCGAAAAACTGTTTTTT	CASSHQGQGGEKLFF
TRBV30	TRBJ1-4	-	many	TGTGCCTGGAGTGTAAATTCTAATGAAAAACTGTTTTTT	CAWSVNSNEKLFF
TRBV5-1	TRBJ2-1	TRBD2	-	TGCGCCAGCACTCTGGCGGGAGATGTTGATGAGCAGTTCTTC	CASTLAGDVDEQFF
TRBV28	TRBJ2-5	-	few	TGTGCCAGCAGTTCGTCATCTTACGGGGGACCGTACCAAGAGACCCAGTACTTC	CASSSSSYGGPYQETQYF
TRBV2	TRBJ2-1	TRBD2	-	TGTGCCAGCAGTGAAGGGGTTAGCGGGGGGGCACGTGAGCAGTTCTTC	CASSEGVSGGAREQFF
TRBV10-3	TRBJ1-6	TRBD1	few	TGTGCCATCAGTGACCGACAGGGGAGGCCCAATAATTCACCCCTCCACTTT	CAISDRQGRPNNSPLHF
TRBV11-3	TRBJ2-1	TRBD1	few	TGTGTCAGCAGCTCTCGGGACAGGTCTAAGTATGAGCAGTTCTTC	CVSSSRDRSKYEQFF
TRBV24-1	TRBJ1-2	TRBD1	-	TGTGCCACCAGTGACAGGCAGGGGGGCGGCTACACCTTC	CATSDRQGGGYTF
TRBV7-2	TRBJ2-1	TRBD2	few	TGTGCCAGCAGCTCTCCGGGACTAGCGGGGGGTAGCTCCTACAATGAGCAGTTCTTC	CASSSPGLAGGSSYNEQFF
TRBV2	TRBJ2-3	TRBD2	-	TGTGCCAGCAAGGTCCTAGCGGGGGGTTCAGATACGCAGTATTTT	CASKVLAGGSDTQYF
TRBV6-2/TRBV6-3	TRBJ1-5	-	few	TGTGCCAGCAGTTACTCGGTGGCAGACAATCAGCCCCAGCATTTT	CASSYSVADNQPQHF
TRBV12-3/TRBV12-4	TRBJ2-1	-	few	TGTGCCAGCAGTTCTGTAGGGTATGGTGGCCATGAGCAGTTCTTC	CASSSVGYGGHEQFF
TRBV12-3/TRBV12-4	TRBJ2-7	-	-	TGTGCCAGCAGCAATCTCTACGAGCAGTACTTC	CASSNLYEQYF
TRBV7-2	TRBJ2-2	-	-	TGTGCCAGCAGCTTATGGCAGGGGCCTGACACCGGGGAGCTGTTTTTT	CASSLWQGPDTGELFF
TRBV10-2	TRBJ2-3	-	-	TGCGCCAGCAGTGAGGAGGGGACGGAACATAGCACAGATACGCAGTATTTT	CASSEEGTEHSTDTQYF
TRBV20-1	TRBJ2-5	-	-	TGCAGTGCTCCCCTCTCGACAGCAGAGACCCAGTACTTC	CSAPLSTAETQYF
TRBV6-1	TRBJ2-5	-	-	TGTGCCAGCTCCCGGGTGGCAGAAGAGACCCAGTACTTC	CASSRVAEETQYF
TRBV5-1	TRBJ1-6	-	few	TGCGCCAGCAGCTTAAGGTCAGAATCGGGTTCACCCCTCCACTTT	CASSLRSESGSPLHF
TRBV5-5	TRBJ2-3	-	-	TGTGCCAGCAGCCCAGGGGAACGGGTGTCAGATACGCAGTATTTT	CASSPGERVSDTQYF
TRBV7-9	TRBJ1-3	-	few	TGTGCCAGCAGCGAAGAACAGGGACTGGCCGGAAACACCATATATTTT	CASSEEQGLAGNTIYF
TRBV6-2/TRBV6-3	TRBJ2-2	-	few	TGTGCCAGCAGTTACGAACTTGGCGGGTCGAACACCGGGGAGCTGTTTTTT	CASSYELGGSNTGELFF
TRBV12-3/TRBV12-4	TRBJ1-6	TRBD1	few	TGTGCCAGCAGTTCGAACCCTCAGGGGGTTGTTTCCCTCCACTTT	CASSSNPQGVVSLHF
TRBV20-1	TRBJ2-3	TRBD2	-	TGCAGTGCTAGGCACCTACTAGCGGGAGTTGAAGATACGCAGTATTTT	CSARHLLAGVEDTQYF
TRBV7-2	TRBJ2-5	-	many	TGTGCCAGCAGCTCTTTACTAGCCGGTGGGACCCAGTACTTC	CASSSLLAGGTQYF
TRBV28	TRBJ1-2	-	many	TGTGCCAGCAGTTCGACAGCTAACTATGGCTACACCTTC	CASSSTANYGYTF
TRBV15	TRBJ2-1	-	-	TGTGCCACCAGGGACTGGCTCTCCTACAATGAGCAGTTCTTC	CATRDWLSYNEQFF
TRBV9	TRBJ1-2	-	many	TGTGCCAGCAGCTTCAGGGTGGGGAATGGCTACACCTTC	CASSFRVGNGYTF
TRBV6-2/TRBV6-3	TRBJ2-7	-	-	TGTGCCAGCAGTTACGTAGCAAACGAGCAGTACTTC	CASSYVANEQYF
TRBV12-3/TRBV12-4	TRBJ2-3	-	few	TGTGCCAGCACCCCGGGAGACCTCGGGGATACGCAGTATTTT	CASTPGDLGDTQYF
TRBV7-2	TRBJ1-2	TRBD1	-	TGTGCCAGCAGCTTTGGCGCCGGGACAGGGAACTATGGCTACACCTTC	CASSFGAGTGNYGYTF
TRBV5-1	TRBJ2-5	TRBD2	-	TGCGCCAGCAGCTTGGGACTAGCGGTCCTACAAGAGACCCAGTACTTC	CASSLGLAVLQETQYF
TRBV5-1	TRBJ1-1	TRBD1	-	TGCGCCAGCAGCGGGGAGGGGACAGGGAACACTGAAGCTTTCTTT	CASSGEGTGNTEAFF
TRBV29-1	TRBJ2-7	TRBD2	few	TGCAGTGCAGCGGGGGGCTCCTACGAGCAGTACTTC	CSAAGGSYEQYF
TRBV14	TRBJ2-5	TRBD2	few	TGTGCCAGCAGCCAAGATTGGAGGGAGGGCCCAGAGACCCAGTACTTC	CASSQDWREGPETQYF
TRBV6-2/TRBV6-3	TRBJ2-1	TRBD2	-	TGTGCCAGCAGTCAACTAGCGGGGATATACAATGAGCAGTTCTTC	CASSQLAGIYNEQFF
TRBV6-2/TRBV6-3	TRBJ1-2	TRBD1	few	TGTGCCAGCAGTTACCCGTTGGGACAGGGCTACACCTTC	CASSYPLGQGYTF
TRBV19	TRBJ2-2	TRBD2	few	TGTGCCAGTAGTATGTCTAGCGGGGGGGTAAACACCGGGGAGCTGTTTTTT	CASSMSSGGVNTGELFF
TRBV9	TRBJ1-6	-	few	TGTGCCAGCAGCGAAAGACCGGGGGAAAATTCACCCCTCCACTTT	CASSERPGENSPLHF